The 27 T cell receptor beta chains below were found in one sample sequenced in a study of cytomegalovirus exposure and HLA in healthy donors. The PCR used 60 Vbeta and 13 Jbeta primers. Generated by immunoSEQ multiplex PCR, the TCRdb table keeps only in-frame clones and is missing some. Here the sample spans about 130,000 clones, approximately 70% being singletons. The specimen was PBMCs. The receptor source for this set is a woman aged 55-69 years in good health and CMV-seropositive.

The J gene is TRBJ2-4, the V gene TRBV19, with 8 bases aligning to TRBD2. From germline, CDR1 is LNHDA and CDR2 SQIVND (reference sequence). The CDR3 is made up of 15 amino acids. The V and J ends lost 6 bases and 2 bases, in that order; junction bases with no gene match: 6. CDR3 coding DNA: TGTGCCAGTAGCCGGACTAGCTTATCCAAAAACATTCAGTACTTC. Translation: CASSRTSLSKNIQYF.

This clone was counted only a few times. This chain links TRBV30 with TRBJ2-1, with TRBD2 matching over 9 bases. Germline CDR1 reads GTSNPN; CDR2 reads SVGIG (reference sequence). This CDR3 contains 13 residues. J lost 12 bases, V lost 2 bases, and 8 bases had no gene match. The CDR3 reads CAWSSSGMVGQFF. CDR3 DNA sequence: TGTGCCTGGAGTTCTAGCGGGATGGTTGGGCAGTTCTTC.

This clone has only a few counts. The gene calls are TRBV5-1 and TRBJ2-5; 7 bases are a match to TRBD1. The J segment lost 5 bases and the V segment lost 4 bases, leaving 5 bases of the junction unmatched. Germline CDR1 SGHRS, CDR2 YFSETQ. The CDR3 loop spans 13 amino acids. The CDR3 sequence is CASSRQGGETQYF. The CDR3 DNA sequence: TGCGCCAGCAGCAGACAGGGCGGGGAGACCCAGTACTTC.

This chain joins TRBV2 and TRBJ2-1; 13 nucleotides line up with TRBD2. This CDR3 contains 16 residues. The germline V gene encodes CDR1 SNHLY and CDR2 FYNNEI. Trimming removed 0 bases from V and 9 bases from J; junction bases left unmatched: 5. CDR3 in DNA: TGTGCCAGCAGTGAAGCGTCAACTAGCGGGGGGGGTGAGCAGTTCTTC. This codes for CASSEASTSGGGEQFF. Combining the CDR3 with reference TRBV2 and TRBJ2-1 gives the whole variable domain EPEVTQTPSHQVTQMGQEVILRCVPISNHLYFYWYRQILGQKVEFLVSFYNNEISEKSEIFDDQFSVERPDGSNFTLKIRSTKLEDSAMYFCASSEASTSGGGEQFFGPGTRLTVL.

This sequence joins TRBV19 and TRBJ1-2; tentatively, D is TRBD1 (5 bases). The germline V gene encodes CDR1 LNHDA and CDR2 SQIVND (reference sequence). The CDR3 has 12 amino acids. V lost 9 bases and J 6 bases, leaving 14 bases between the germline ends. CDR3 nucleotides: TGTGCCAGCCGTTCAGGGTACCATGGCTACACCTTC. This gives the protein CASRSGYHGYTF. Looking up the rest from reference TRBV19 and TRBJ1-2 gives the full variable domain: DGGITQSPKYLFRKEGQNVTLSCEQNLNHDAMYWYRQDPGQGLRLIYYSQIVNDFQKGDIAEGYSVSREKKESFPLTVTSAQKNPTAFYLCASRSGYHGYTFGSGTRLTVV.

The V and J genes are TRBV7-6 and TRBJ2-3; a weak D match, TRBD1 (5 bases). The CDR3 spans 15 residues. Per the germline V gene, CDR1 is SGHVS and CDR2 is FNYEAQ. Trimming shortened V by 5 bases and J by 0 bases, and 12 bases separated the two germline ends. The CDR3 is CASSGAPTSTDTQYF. The CDR3 region has the DNA TGTGCCAGCAGCGGGGCACCGACTAGCACAGATACGCAGTATTTT.

This clone was seen a single time. The chain joins TRBV29-1 to TRBJ1-1, with TRBD1 matching 7 bases. CDR3 length: 13 amino acids. Germline values: CDR1 SQVTM, CDR2 ANQGSEA. V gave up 5 bases and J gave up 0 bases; unmatched junction bases: 3. This chain's CDR3 is CSVNRGMNTEAFF. CDR3 sequence (DNA): TGCAGCGTTAACAGGGGCATGAACACTGAAGCTTTCTTT.

V and J are TRBV29-1 and TRBJ2-1; the D gene is possibly TRBD2 (5 bases). This CDR3 has 13 residues. Germline V gene data show CDR1 as SQVTM and CDR2 as ANQGSEA. Trimming shortened V by 4 bases and J by 9 bases, and 16 bases separated the two germline ends. CDR3 coding DNA: TGCAGCGTTGTCGGGGTAAGGGCCAGTGAGCAGTTCTTC. As protein: CSVVGVRASEQFF.

CDR3 DNA: TGTGCCACCCGACAGGGGGCGGGTTTGAACACTGAAGCTTTCTTT. Protein sequence: CATRQGAGLNTEAFF. The chain joins TRBV6-5 to TRBJ1-1, with 10 bases identical to TRBD1. V trimming: 10 bases; J trimming: 0 bases; junction bases outside the gene matches: 8. The CDR3 is 15 residues long. CDR1 and CDR2 from the germline V gene are MNHEY and SVGAGI.

With respect to this clone: Other DNA sequences of this sample code for an identical CDR3. V and J are TRBV5-1 and TRBJ1-2, with D tentatively TRBD1 (6 bases). From germline, CDR1 is SGHRS and CDR2 YFSETQ. V was trimmed by 4 bases and J by 7 bases, leaving 11 bases between them. The CDR3 is 12 residues long. The CDR3 DNA reads TGCGCCAGCAGCCTAGAACAGGGTGGCTACACCTTC. Protein sequence: CASSLEQGGYTF.

The gene calls are TRBV5-1 and TRBJ1-5, with D possibly matching TRBD1 (5 bases). CDR1 SGHRS and CDR2 YFSETQ come from the germline V gene. The CDR3 spans 15 residues. V was cut by 4 bases and J by 0 bases, with 11 bases left in between. The CDR3: CASSPGGDSNQPQHF. The CDR3 DNA reads TGCGCCAGCAGCCCGGGGGGAGATAGCAATCAGCCCCAGCATTTT.

This clone came up once. The chain is built from TRBV30 and TRBJ2-3; 9 nucleotides align to TRBD1. Germline V lookup: CDR1 GTSNPN, CDR2 SVGIG (reference sequence). The length of the CDR3 is 14 residues. The V segment lost 5 bases and the J segment 4 bases; nucleotides outside the gene matches: 7. The CDR3 DNA reads as TGTGCCTGGGGACAGGGGAATCTCCCAGATACGCAGTATTTT. Translated: CAWGQGNLPDTQYF.

The chain couples TRBV25-1 to TRBJ1-5; no clear D gene. The germline V gene encodes CDR1 MGHDK and CDR2 SYGVNS. This CDR3 region has 14 residues. Between the trimmed V and J ends, which lost 2 bases and 6 bases, there was a span of 11 bases. This CDR3 is CASSEPGMGQPQHF. DNA of the CDR3: TGTGCCAGCAGTGAACCGGGGATGGGTCAGCCCCAGCATTTT.

This clone turned up a few times. CDR3 sequence: CASSRSWSEKLFF. CDR3 coding DNA: TGTGCCAGCAGTAGGTCCTGGAGTGAAAAACTGTTTTTT. The V and J genes are TRBV27 and TRBJ1-4; D gene uncertain. Germline V gives CDR1 MNHEY, CDR2 SMNVEV (reference sequence). Trimming left V 5 bases short and J 7 bases short, with 11 bases between. The length of the CDR3 is 13 residues.

This chain links TRBV2 with TRBJ2-1, with TRBD2 matching 7 bases. Losses at the gene ends were 7 bases for V and 0 bases for J; bases not matched to a gene: 9. The CDR3 spans 16 residues. Germline CDR1 is SNHLY and CDR2 is FYNNEI. CDR3 DNA: TGTGCCAGCACCTTAGTGGGGGGGTACTCCTACAATGAGCAGTTCTTC. Amino acids: CASTLVGGYSYNEQFF.

The chain links TRBV28 to TRBJ2-3; 11 bases map to TRBD2. Germline-derived CDR1 and CDR2 are MDHEN and SYDVKM. V shed 2 bases and J 3 bases; nucleotides not matched to a gene: 7. The length of the CDR3 is 17 residues. The CDR3 region is CASSLGLAGGLTDTQYF. For the CDR3, the DNA is TGTGCCAGCAGTTTAGGGTTAGCGGGAGGGCTGACAGATACGCAGTATTTT.

V gene TRBV18 combines with J gene TRBJ1-3, with 7 bases that match TRBD1. This CDR3 is 16 amino acids long. J gave up 0 bases and V 3 bases, and 5 bases lay outside the gene matches. Germline V gene sequence: CDR1 KGHSH, CDR2 LQKENI. CDR3 nucleotides: TGTGCCAGCTCACCTTCGGGACAGAACTCTGGAAACACCATATATTTT. Translating gives CASSPSGQNSGNTIYF.

The V call is TRBV5-1, the J call TRBJ2-7; 8 bases align to TRBD1. J lost 6 bases, V lost 4 bases, and 3 bases had no gene match. This CDR3 is built from 12 residues. Germline CDR1 and CDR2: SGHRS and YFSETQ. The CDR3 loop reads CASSLDRGEQYF. CDR3 in DNA: TGCGCCAGCAGCCTTGACAGGGGCGAGCAGTACTTC.

The chain links TRBV6-5 to TRBJ2-4; D gene unclear. CDR1 MNHEY and CDR2 SVGAGI come from the germline V gene. The ends were cut back, 4 bases at V and 5 bases at J, with 12 bases in the middle. CDR3 length equals 14 residues. The CDR3 loop reads CASSSSPQQNIQYF. In DNA form, the CDR3 reads TGTGCCAGCAGTTCATCCCCACAGCAAAACATTCAGTACTTC.

The genes are TRBV5-4 and TRBJ1-2, with TRBD1 matching 10 bases. Germline V gives CDR1 SGHNT, CDR2 YYREEE (reference sequence). With V trimmed by 3 bases and J by 6 bases, 17 bases remained unmatched. The CDR3 covers 18 residues. The CDR3 reads CASSSPRDRGGFGDGYTF. The CDR3 bases are TGTGCCAGCAGCTCCCCCCGGGACAGGGGAGGTTTTGGGGATGGCTACACCTTC.

The CDR3 DNA sequence: TGCGCCAGCAGGGAGGGCACGGACACAGATACGCAGTATTTT. As protein: CASREGTDTDTQYF. The chain recombines TRBV5-1 with TRBJ2-3; the D gene is possibly TRBD2 (6 bases). Per germline, CDR1 SGHRS and CDR2 YFSETQ. This CDR3 comprises 14 residues. Trimming shortened V by 5 bases and J by 2 bases, and 12 bases separated the two germline ends.

The J gene is TRBJ1-4, the V gene TRBV5-1; 7 bases align to TRBD1. The length of the CDR3 is 16 residues. V shed 0 bases, J shed 5 bases, and the junction held 7 bases outside the gene matches. Germline V CDR1 and CDR2: SGHRS, YFSETQ. The CDR3 coding sequence is TGCGCCAGCAGCTTGGATGGGACAGCGATGAATGAAAAACTGTTTTTT. It yields the protein CASSLDGTAMNEKLFF. The full variable domain, in which reference TRBV5-1 and TRBJ1-4 provide the parts outside the CDR3, is KAGVTQTPRYLIKTRGQQVTLSCSPISGHRSVSWYQQTPGQGLQFLFEYFSETQRNKGNFPGRFSGRQFSNSRSEMNVSTLELGDSALYLCASSLDGTAMNEKLFFGSGTQLSVL.

The rearrangement joins TRBV6-5 to TRBJ1-2, with 9 bases matching TRBD1. CDR1 and CDR2 from the germline V gene are MNHEY and SVGAGI. This CDR3 has 15 amino acids. The trim removed 2 bases at V and 7 bases at J, leaving 8 bases unmatched. The DNA for the CDR3 is TGTGCCAGCAGTTACACCGGGACAGGGATCGTTGGCTACACCTTC. It specifies CASSYTGTGIVGYTF.

J is TRBJ2-3 and V is TRBV11-2; 8 bases are shared with TRBD2. Germline V gene lookup returns CDR1 SGHAT and CDR2 FQNNGV. CDR3 length: 15 residues. V lost 3 bases to trimming and J lost 0 bases; unmatched junction nucleotides: 2. This chain's CDR3 is CASSLASGSTDTQYF. DNA of the CDR3: TGTGCCAGCAGCTTGGCTAGCGGGAGCACAGATACGCAGTATTTT.

The CDR3 loop reads CASSPRVYQETQYF. The CDR3 DNA reads as TGTGCCAGCAGCCCTCGGGTGTACCAAGAGACCCAGTACTTC. V usage is TRBV11-1 and J usage is TRBJ2-5; D is unclear. This CDR3 contains 14 residues. V dropped 5 bases and J dropped 0 bases, with 10 bases sitting between them. Germline-derived CDR1 and CDR2 are SGHAT and FQDESV (reference sequence).

The chain combines TRBV5-1 with TRBJ2-7, with D hard to call. The CDR3 has 13 amino acids. CDR1 is SGHRS and CDR2 is YFSETQ in the germline V gene. The ends were cut back, 4 bases at V and 2 bases at J, with 10 bases in the middle. The DNA for the CDR3 is TGCGCCAGCAGCCCCACGAGGACCTACGAGCAGTACTTC. Its protein is CASSPTRTYEQYF.

This chain joins TRBV2 and TRBJ1-1; 10 nucleotides agree with TRBD1. The germline gives CDR1 SNHLY, CDR2 FYNNEI. The V and J ends lost 5 bases and 2 bases, in that order; junction bases with no gene match: 5. The CDR3 has 15 residues. In nucleotides, the CDR3 is TGTGCCAGCAGTTGGACAGGGGGAGGTAACACTGAAGCTTTCTTT. Encoded protein: CASSWTGGGNTEAFF.